This T cell receptor (beta chain) was profiled in a study of spatial heterogeneity in lung cancer. Overall study: Sequences of the beta chain were consistently detected in greater numbers than alpha-chain sequences.

Deletions cut 0 bases from V and 0 bases from J, with 9 bases between. The CDR3 sequence is 16 residues long. Germline V lookup: CDR1 MGHRA, CDR2 YSYEKL. Every TCR cDNA molecule bore a unique molecular identifier. TCRdb re-analysed the 5' RACE reads in MiXCR, keeping a single row per CDR3 protein. The sample consists of roughly 39,000 distinct CDR3 sequences, approximately 7.5% of them appearing once. Time point specified: sample taken at primary tumor resection. Whole RNA came from tumor, nontumor lung or frozen PBMC and was sequenced without being sorted. The table lists this clonotype with many counts.

J is TRBJ1-5 and V is TRBV4-1; D gene ambiguous. The source was PBMCs, collected at surgery. The sequence was collected from a male donor with early-stage non-small cell lung cancer. The CDR3 loop is CASSQEKGFSNQPQHF. The CDR3 nucleotides are TGCGCCAGCAGCCAAGAGAAGGGATTTAGCAATCAGCCCCAGCATTTT.